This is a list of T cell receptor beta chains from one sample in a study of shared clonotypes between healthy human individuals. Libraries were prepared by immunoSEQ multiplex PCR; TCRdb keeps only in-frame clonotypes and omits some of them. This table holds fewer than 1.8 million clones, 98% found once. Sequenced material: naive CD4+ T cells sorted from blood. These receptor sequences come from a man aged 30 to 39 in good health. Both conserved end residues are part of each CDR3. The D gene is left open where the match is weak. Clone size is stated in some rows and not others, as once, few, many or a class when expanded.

CDR3aa: CASSGGTGGAYEQYF; CDR3nt: TGTGCCAGCAGCGGCGGGACAGGGGGCGCATACGAGCAGTACTTC; j_gene: TRBJ2-7; v_gene: TRBV14; d_gene: TRBD1; abundance: NA
CDR3aa: CASSRSTYEQYF; CDR3nt: TGTGCCAGCAGCCGGAGCACCTACGAGCAGTACTTC; j_gene: TRBJ2-7; v_gene: TRBV11-2; d_gene: NA; abundance: NA
CDR3aa: CASSVGANENQPQHF; CDR3nt: TGTGCCAGCAGCGTAGGGGCTAATGAGAACCAGCCCCAGCATTTT; j_gene: TRBJ1-5; v_gene: TRBV9; d_gene: NA; abundance: NA
CDR3aa: CASSSGQRNTGELFF; CDR3nt: TGTGCCAGCAGCTCGGGACAGAGGAACACCGGGGAGCTGTTTTTT; j_gene: TRBJ2-2; v_gene: TRBV7-2; d_gene: TRBD1; abundance: NA
CDR3aa: CASSDTTGEETQYF; CDR3nt: TGTGCCAGCAGCGACACCACAGGGGAAGAGACCCAGTACTTC; j_gene: TRBJ2-5; v_gene: TRBV2; d_gene: TRBD1; abundance: NA
CDR3aa: CASRMMGTGSYEQYF; CDR3nt: TGTGCCAGCAGGATGATGGGGACAGGGTCCTACGAGCAGTACTTC; j_gene: TRBJ2-7; v_gene: TRBV27; d_gene: TRBD1; abundance: NA
CDR3aa: CASSLVVRGETQYF; CDR3nt: TGTGCCAGCAGCTTAGTAGTCAGGGGGGAGACCCAGTACTTC; j_gene: TRBJ2-5; v_gene: TRBV7-2; d_gene: TRBD1; abundance: NA
CDR3aa: CAWSAVEGTQETQYF; CDR3nt: TGTGCCTGGAGTGCGGTTGAGGGGACCCAAGAGACCCAGTACTTC; j_gene: TRBJ2-5; v_gene: TRBV30; d_gene: NA; abundance: NA
CDR3aa: CASSLGGEEDTQYF; CDR3nt: TGCGCCAGCAGCTTGGGAGGGGAGGAAGATACGCAGTATTTT; j_gene: TRBJ2-3; v_gene: TRBV5-1; d_gene: NA; abundance: NA
CDR3aa: CASRPRGDEKLFF; CDR3nt: TGCGCCAGCAGGCCCCGGGGGGATGAAAAACTGTTTTTT; j_gene: TRBJ1-4; v_gene: TRBV5-1; d_gene: NA; abundance: NA
CDR3aa: CAWSGATGYQPQHF; CDR3nt: TGTGCCTGGAGTGGTGCGACGGGGTATCAGCCCCAGCATTTT; j_gene: TRBJ1-5; v_gene: TRBV30; d_gene: NA; abundance: NA
CDR3aa: CASSAIGDSSLEQYF; CDR3nt: TGTGCCAGCTCCGCAATCGGGGACAGTTCCCTCGAGCAGTACTTC; j_gene: TRBJ2-7; v_gene: TRBV18; d_gene: TRBD1; abundance: NA
CDR3aa: CASSFEARVFDEQFF; CDR3nt: TGTGCCAGCAGTTTCGAGGCGAGGGTCTTCGATGAGCAGTTCTTC; j_gene: TRBJ2-1; v_gene: TRBV27; d_gene: NA; abundance: NA
CDR3aa: CASSPGSSGLVDTQYF; CDR3nt: TGCGCCAGCAGTCCAGGATCTAGCGGGTTGGTAGATACGCAGTATTTT; j_gene: TRBJ2-3; v_gene: TRBV5-1; d_gene: TRBD2; abundance: NA
CDR3aa: CASSPEAGTRTGTQYF; CDR3nt: TGTGCCAGCAGCCCAGAAGCCGGGACTCGGACCGGGACGCAGTATTTT; j_gene: TRBJ2-3; v_gene: TRBV9; d_gene: NA; abundance: once
CDR3aa: CASSLAFGQGRMNTEAFF; CDR3nt: TGCGCCAGCAGCTTGGCCTTTGGACAGGGGAGAATGAACACTGAAGCTTTCTTT; j_gene: TRBJ1-1; v_gene: TRBV5-1; d_gene: TRBD1; abundance: NA
CDR3aa: CASSPAGGADTQYF; CDR3nt: TGTGCCAGCTCACCAGCGGGGGGTGCAGATACGCAGTATTTT; j_gene: TRBJ2-3; v_gene: TRBV18; d_gene: TRBD2; abundance: NA
CDR3aa: CASSFGTRRVGELFF; CDR3nt: TGTGCCAGCAGTTTCGGGACAAGAAGGGTCGGGGAGCTGTTTTTT; j_gene: TRBJ2-2; v_gene: TRBV28; d_gene: NA; abundance: once
CDR3aa: CASSVQGRGNQPQHF; CDR3nt: TGTGCCAGTAGTGTACAGGGAAGGGGCAATCAGCCCCAGCATTTT; j_gene: TRBJ1-5; v_gene: TRBV19; d_gene: NA; abundance: NA
CDR3aa: CASSPRGTEAFF; CDR3nt: TGTGCCAGCAGCCCAAGGGGGACTGAAGCTTTCTTT; j_gene: TRBJ1-1; v_gene: TRBV13; d_gene: NA; abundance: NA
CDR3aa: CSADIETQYF; CDR3nt: TGCAGTGCCGATATAGAGACCCAGTACTTC; j_gene: TRBJ2-5; v_gene: TRBV20-1; d_gene: NA; abundance: NA
CDR3aa: CAGSRGERTGELFF; CDR3nt: TGTGCCGGGTCAAGGGGCGAACGCACCGGGGAGCTGTTTTTT; j_gene: TRBJ2-2; v_gene: TRBV2; d_gene: NA; abundance: NA
CDR3aa: CASSQDPIGQGNTEAFF; CDR3nt: TGCGCCAGCAGCCAAGATCCCATCGGACAGGGAAACACTGAAGCTTTCTTT; j_gene: TRBJ1-1; v_gene: TRBV4-1; d_gene: TRBD1; abundance: once
CDR3aa: CASSLKTNTEAFF; CDR3nt: TGTGCCAGCAGCCTTAAAACGAACACTGAAGCTTTCTTT; j_gene: TRBJ1-1; v_gene: TRBV14; d_gene: NA; abundance: once
CDR3aa: CATIGTGVTGELFF; CDR3nt: TGTGCCACCATAGGGACAGGGGTGACCGGGGAGCTGTTTTTT; j_gene: TRBJ2-2; v_gene: TRBV15; d_gene: TRBD1; abundance: NA
CDR3aa: CASSQNRAFNYGYTF; CDR3nt: TGTGCCAGCAGCCAAAACAGGGCATTCAACTATGGCTACACCTTC; j_gene: TRBJ1-2; v_gene: TRBV14; d_gene: NA; abundance: NA
CDR3aa: CASSFGRITYNEQFF; CDR3nt: TGTGCCAGCAGTTTTGGCCGGATTACCTACAATGAGCAGTTCTTC; j_gene: TRBJ2-1; v_gene: TRBV28; d_gene: NA; abundance: NA
CDR3aa: CASSGERGDADTQYF; CDR3nt: TGTGCCAGCTCAGGGGAGCGGGGAGATGCAGATACGCAGTATTTT; j_gene: TRBJ2-3; v_gene: TRBV18; d_gene: TRBD2; abundance: NA
CDR3aa: CASSQNDRGMHNEQFF; CDR3nt: TGCGCCAGCAGCCAAAACGACAGGGGGATGCACAATGAGCAGTTCTTC; j_gene: TRBJ2-1; v_gene: TRBV4-1; d_gene: TRBD1; abundance: NA
CDR3aa: CASRIGTSGRAYTDTQYF; CDR3nt: TGCGCCAGCAGGATAGGGACTAGCGGGAGAGCCTACACAGATACGCAGTATTTT; j_gene: TRBJ2-3; v_gene: TRBV5-1; d_gene: TRBD2; abundance: NA
CDR3aa: CASSLIPGGEEKLFF; CDR3nt: TGCGCCAGCAGCTTGATTCCAGGGGGCGAAGAAAAACTGTTTTTT; j_gene: TRBJ1-4; v_gene: TRBV5-1; d_gene: TRBD1; abundance: NA
CDR3aa: CASSARTGLAGERPYEQYF; CDR3nt: TGTGCCAGTAGTGCACGGACTGGACTAGCGGGGGAGAGGCCCTACGAGCAGTACTTC; j_gene: TRBJ2-7; v_gene: TRBV19; d_gene: TRBD2; abundance: NA
CDR3aa: CASSPEGSTDTQYF; CDR3nt: TGTGCCAGCAGCCCAGAGGGGAGCACAGATACGCAGTATTTT; j_gene: TRBJ2-3; v_gene: TRBV7-2; d_gene: NA; abundance: NA
CDR3aa: CASSVVASGTSTDTQYF; CDR3nt: TGTGCCAGCAGCGTAGTGGCTAGCGGAACTAGCACAGATACGCAGTATTTT; j_gene: TRBJ2-3; v_gene: TRBV9; d_gene: TRBD2; abundance: NA
CDR3aa: CASSVMAYTDTQYF; CDR3nt: TGTGCCAGCAGCGTTATGGCATACACAGATACGCAGTATTTT; j_gene: TRBJ2-3; v_gene: TRBV9; d_gene: NA; abundance: NA
CDR3aa: CASSSPGLARPQSSYNEQFF; CDR3nt: TGTGCCAGCAGTTCCCCGGGACTAGCGAGACCCCAAAGCTCCTACAATGAGCAGTTCTTC; j_gene: TRBJ2-1; v_gene: TRBV27; d_gene: TRBD2; abundance: NA
CDR3aa: CASRRDRGPLSHYEQYF; CDR3nt: TGTGCCAGCAGACGGGACAGGGGACCGCTATCCCACTACGAGCAGTACTTC; j_gene: TRBJ2-7; v_gene: TRBV27; d_gene: TRBD1; abundance: NA
CDR3aa: CASSLGTGGVEQYF; CDR3nt: TGCGCCAGCAGCCTGGGGACAGGGGGTGTCGAGCAGTACTTC; j_gene: TRBJ2-7; v_gene: TRBV5-1; d_gene: TRBD1; abundance: NA
CDR3aa: CASSPSGLPVQPQHF; CDR3nt: TGTGCCAGCAGTCCCTCCGGACTGCCAGTTCAGCCCCAGCATTTT; j_gene: TRBJ1-5; v_gene: TRBV28; d_gene: NA; abundance: NA
CDR3aa: CASSIRPYEQFF; CDR3nt: TGTGCCAGCAGCATCCGCCCCTATGAGCAGTTCTTC; j_gene: TRBJ2-1; v_gene: TRBV7-9; d_gene: NA; abundance: NA
CDR3aa: CASSGTGNFDEQFF; CDR3nt: TGCGCCAGCAGCGGGACAGGGAACTTTGATGAGCAGTTCTTC; j_gene: TRBJ2-1; v_gene: TRBV5-1; d_gene: TRBD1; abundance: NA
CDR3aa: CASETAGEKLFF; CDR3nt: TGTGCCAGTGAAACCGCGGGGGAAAAACTGTTTTTT; j_gene: TRBJ1-4; v_gene: TRBV28; d_gene: NA; abundance: NA
CDR3aa: CSDPRALKPYEQYF; CDR3nt: TGCAGCGACCCCAGGGCCTTGAAACCCTACGAGCAGTACTTC; j_gene: TRBJ2-7; v_gene: TRBV29-1; d_gene: NA; abundance: NA
CDR3aa: CASSLRHLQETQYF; CDR3nt: TGTGCCAGCAGCTTGCGACATCTCCAAGAGACCCAGTACTTC; j_gene: TRBJ2-5; v_gene: TRBV5-6; d_gene: NA; abundance: NA
CDR3aa: CASSTTSGGIDEQYF; CDR3nt: TGTGCCAGCAGCACGACTAGCGGGGGTATCGACGAGCAGTACTTC; j_gene: TRBJ2-7; v_gene: TRBV21-1; d_gene: NA; abundance: NA
CDR3aa: CASRRGYEQYF; CDR3nt: TGTGCCAGCAGAAGGGGCTACGAGCAGTACTTC; j_gene: TRBJ2-7; v_gene: TRBV6-5; d_gene: NA; abundance: NA
CDR3aa: CASSHRGSYNEQFF; CDR3nt: TGTGCCAGCAGTCACAGGGGCTCCTACAATGAGCAGTTCTTC; j_gene: TRBJ2-1; v_gene: TRBV6-5; d_gene: TRBD1; abundance: NA
CDR3aa: CASSLAEGQRTYEQYF; CDR3nt: TGTGCCAGCAGCTTGGCAGAGGGACAGAGGACCTACGAGCAGTACTTC; j_gene: TRBJ2-7; v_gene: TRBV5-8; d_gene: TRBD1; abundance: once
CDR3aa: CASSQDGGGYNEQFF; CDR3nt: TGCGCCAGCAGCCAAGATGGGGGGGGCTACAATGAGCAGTTCTTC; j_gene: TRBJ2-1; v_gene: TRBV4-3; d_gene: TRBD2; abundance: NA
CDR3aa: CASSVGPNTEAFF; CDR3nt: TGTGCCAGCAGCGTCGGGCCGAACACTGAAGCTTTCTTT; j_gene: TRBJ1-1; v_gene: TRBV9; d_gene: NA; abundance: NA
CDR3aa: CASSNRGGQFF; CDR3nt: TGTGCCAGCAGCAACAGGGGTGGGCAGTTCTTC; j_gene: TRBJ2-1; v_gene: TRBV7-9; d_gene: TRBD1; abundance: NA
CDR3aa: CASSSSGGDYNEQFF; CDR3nt: TGTGCCAGCAGCTCCTCCGGGGGGGATTACAATGAGCAGTTCTTC; j_gene: TRBJ2-1; v_gene: TRBV7-9; d_gene: TRBD2; abundance: NA
CDR3aa: CASSLGQPHYEQYF; CDR3nt: TGTGCCAGCAGTTTAGGTCAGCCTCACTACGAGCAGTACTTC; j_gene: TRBJ2-7; v_gene: TRBV28; d_gene: NA; abundance: NA
CDR3aa: CATSRDDNQPQHF; CDR3nt: TGTGCCACCAGCAGAGATGACAATCAGCCCCAGCATTTT; j_gene: TRBJ1-5; v_gene: TRBV15; d_gene: NA; abundance: NA